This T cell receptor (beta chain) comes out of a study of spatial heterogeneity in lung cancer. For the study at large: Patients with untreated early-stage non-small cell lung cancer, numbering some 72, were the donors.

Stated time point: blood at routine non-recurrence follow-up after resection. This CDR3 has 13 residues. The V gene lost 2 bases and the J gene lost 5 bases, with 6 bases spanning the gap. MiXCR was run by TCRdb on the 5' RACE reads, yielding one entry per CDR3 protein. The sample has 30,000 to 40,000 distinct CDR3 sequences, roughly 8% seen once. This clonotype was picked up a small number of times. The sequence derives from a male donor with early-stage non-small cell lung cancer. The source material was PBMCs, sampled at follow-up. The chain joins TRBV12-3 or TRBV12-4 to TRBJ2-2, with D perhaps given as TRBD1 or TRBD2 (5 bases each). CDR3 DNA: TGTGCCAGCAGTTTATGGGGGACCGGGGAGCTGTTTTTT. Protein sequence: CASSLWGTGELFF.